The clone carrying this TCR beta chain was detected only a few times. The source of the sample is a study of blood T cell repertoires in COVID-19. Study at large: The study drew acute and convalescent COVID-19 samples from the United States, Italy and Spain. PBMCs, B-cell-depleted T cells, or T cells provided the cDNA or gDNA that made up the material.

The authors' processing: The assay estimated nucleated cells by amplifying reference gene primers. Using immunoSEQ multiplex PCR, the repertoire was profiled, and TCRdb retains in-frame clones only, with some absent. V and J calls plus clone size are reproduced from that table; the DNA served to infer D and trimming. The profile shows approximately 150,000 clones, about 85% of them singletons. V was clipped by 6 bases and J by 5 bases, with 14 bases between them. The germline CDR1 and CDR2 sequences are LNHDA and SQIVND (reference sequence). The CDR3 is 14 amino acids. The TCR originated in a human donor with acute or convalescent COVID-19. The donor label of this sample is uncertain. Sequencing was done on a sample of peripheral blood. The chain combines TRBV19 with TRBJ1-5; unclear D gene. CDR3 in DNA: TGTGCCAGTAGGGCCCGTGGCGGTGATCAGCCCCAGCATTTT. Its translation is CASRARGGDQPQHF.